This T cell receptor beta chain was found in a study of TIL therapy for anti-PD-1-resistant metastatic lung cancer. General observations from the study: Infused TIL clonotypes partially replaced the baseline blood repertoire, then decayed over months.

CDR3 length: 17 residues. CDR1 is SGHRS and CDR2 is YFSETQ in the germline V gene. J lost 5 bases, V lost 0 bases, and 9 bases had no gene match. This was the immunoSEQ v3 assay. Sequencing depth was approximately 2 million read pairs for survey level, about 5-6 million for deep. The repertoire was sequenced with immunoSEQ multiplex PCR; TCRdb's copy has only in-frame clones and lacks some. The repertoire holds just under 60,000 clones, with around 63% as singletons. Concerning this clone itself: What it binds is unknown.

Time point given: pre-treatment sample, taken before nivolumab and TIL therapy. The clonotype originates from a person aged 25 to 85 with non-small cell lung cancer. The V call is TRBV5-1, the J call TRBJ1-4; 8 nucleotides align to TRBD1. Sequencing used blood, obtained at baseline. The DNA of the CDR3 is TGCGCCAGCAGCTTGGGGGACAGGCTATACGTGAATGAAAAACTGTTTTTT. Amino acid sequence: CASSLGDRLYVNEKLFF. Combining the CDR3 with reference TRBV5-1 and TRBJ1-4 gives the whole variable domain KAGVTQTPRYLIKTRGQQVTLSCSPISGHRSVSWYQQTPGQGLQFLFEYFSETQRNKGNFPGRFSGRQFSNSRSEMNVSTLELGDSALYLCASSLGDRLYVNEKLFFGSGTQLSVL.